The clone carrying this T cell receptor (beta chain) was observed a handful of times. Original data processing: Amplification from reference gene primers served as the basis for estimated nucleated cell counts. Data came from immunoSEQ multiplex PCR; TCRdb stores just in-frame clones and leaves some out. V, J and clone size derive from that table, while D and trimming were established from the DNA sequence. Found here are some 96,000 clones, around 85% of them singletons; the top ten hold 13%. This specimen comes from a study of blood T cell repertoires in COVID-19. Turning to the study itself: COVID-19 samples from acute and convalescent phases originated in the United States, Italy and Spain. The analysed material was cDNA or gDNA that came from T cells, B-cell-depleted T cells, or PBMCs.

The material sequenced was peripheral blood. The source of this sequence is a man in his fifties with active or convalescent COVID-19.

CDR3 DNA sequence: TGTGCCAGCAGTTCCCGACAGGGTGGTATCACTGAAGCTTTCTTT. Amino acids: CASSSRQGGITEAFF. The chain is built from TRBV6-5 and TRBJ1-1; 7 positions agree with TRBD1. This CDR3 region has 15 residues. Losses at the gene ends were 4 bases for V and 4 bases for J; bases not matched to a gene: 9. Per the germline V gene, CDR1 is MNHEY and CDR2 is SVGAGI.